This T cell receptor beta chain was sequenced during a study of lymphopenia after photon versus proton radiotherapy. Study-wide results and caveats: After the lymphocyte nadir, photon-treated repertoires showed oligoclonal expansion, especially of CD8+ Temra cells. A bigger post-nadir fall in TCR diversity correlated inversely with survival time in deceased patients. Survival link was tested only in deceased patients; proton benefit remains a possibility. Proton therapy kept repertoires fairly stable, unlike photons, which gained effector/memory cells.

Clones were sequenced by immunoSEQ multiplex PCR, and TCRdb holds only the in-frame ones, with some missing. This table has about 160,000 clones, less than 90% appearing once. Only one count was recorded for this clone. The target antigen is unknown. Trimming pared 1 base from V and 7 bases from J, leaving 10 bases between. The germline CDR1 and CDR2 sequences are SGHTA and FQGNSA. The CDR3 contains 13 residues. The input for sequencing was peripheral blood, taken from a patient treated with photon-based radiotherapy. The clonotype comes from a man aged 45-65 years with gastric cancer. V gene TRBV7-2 combines with J gene TRBJ2-5; D is unclear. CDR3 sequence (DNA): TGTGCCAGCAGCTTAGAGGCCACGGGGACCCAGTACTTC. Translation: CASSLEATGTQYF.